This T cell receptor beta chain was captured by sequencing in a study of beta chain features in type 1 diabetes. Study-wide findings and caveats: Moderate yet significant TCRB CDR3 shortening was seen in Type 1 diabetes patients in all four CD4+ subsets. Amplification by PCR could prefer shorter templates, with the same effect in patients and controls. Diminished insertions and augmented deletions at VDJ junctions characterized type 1 diabetes patients.

Sorting based on CD45RO/CCR7/CD25/CD127/CD95/CD27 separated CD4+ naive, central memory, regulatory and stem cell-like memory cells. Germline CDR1 reads SGDLS; CDR2 reads YYNGEE. Trimming shortened V by 3 bases and J by 1 base, and 13 bases separated the two germline ends. This CDR3 spans 15 amino acids. As every portion of the isolated RNA was reverse transcribed, the sequencing read expressed TCRB transcripts. Sequenced by immunoSEQ multiplex PCR; TCRdb stores in-frame clones only, minus some. This repertoire shows some 120,000 clones, 15% to 20% found once; its top ten account for roughly 2.6%. This clone was observed at least ten times. What it binds is not known.

Sequences were obtained from central memory CD4+ T cells from blood. This chain connects TRBV9 to TRBJ1-1, with D possibly being TRBD1 (6 bases). The source is a man aged 18 to 30 with type 1 diabetes. The CDR3 sequence: CASSAPQGWNTEAFF. The CDR3 DNA reads as TGTGCCAGCAGCGCTCCACAGGGTTGGAACACTGAAGCTTTCTTT.